This T cell receptor (beta chain) was observed in a study of blood T cell repertoires in COVID-19. TCRdb's copy holds only in-frame clones and misses some; the assay was immunoSEQ multiplex PCR. The sample carries 50,000 or so clones, more than 75% recorded once. The CDR3 totals 13 residues. The germline CDR1 and CDR2 sequences are SGHTA and FQGNSA. V lost 5 bases to trimming and J lost 7 bases; unmatched junction nucleotides: 5. The source of this sequence is a man aged 50 or older with active COVID-19. The chain employs TRBV7-2 and TRBJ1-2, with TRBD1 matching over 9 bases. Sequencing input: peripheral blood. CDR3 region: CASSPGQGFGYTF. Written as DNA, the CDR3 is TGTGCCAGCAGCCCGGGACAGGGATTTGGCTACACCTTC.